One T cell receptor beta chain is described in this entry. The antigen it binds to is not known. No qualities accompany the bases; no much larger clone lies one base away. These data come from a study of cytomegalovirus exposure and HLA in healthy donors (dated by TCRdb to 2016 to 2017). Regarding the study in general: An earlier analysis of several hundred of the donors reported 276 Gb of sequence data and 117 million unique TCR beta sequences obtained from approximately 180 million T cells. On average, roughly 250,000 unique TCR beta nucleotide sequences were sequenced per donor among roughly 430 genotyped donors of the cohort, with roughly 20% of those sequences being non-productive. A later genetic analysis used genome-wide SNP genotypes for about 65% of the roughly 670 donors, treating that subset as a discovery cohort. The genetic ancestry cluster associated with self-reported Caucasian donors included around 76% of the roughly 390 genotyped donors. In a later analysis, previously published TCR beta repertoires from 550 to 750 donors were re-analyzed and high-resolution HLA genotyping was added so that TCR occurrence patterns could be studied. The aim of the study was to test whether cataloging public T cell receptors could identify signatures of past pathogen exposure. Donor age, sex, ethnicity and CMV serostatus were collected together with the repertoire data. To decide whether each TCR beta V gene segment behaved as functional or pseudogenic, an earlier analysis of 587 of the donors relied on high-throughput TCR beta sequencing. The study combined high-throughput TCR immunosequencing, statistical association of individual TCRs with disease status, and machine learning to predict cytomegalovirus infection status. The study profiled the T cell repertoires of under 850 subjects by immunosequencing and related them to cytomegalovirus serostatus. Roughly 300 gigabases of sequencing data and 70 million to 85 million unique TCR sequences were included in an early release covering around 600 HLA-typed donors. Several DR-DQ haplotypes were handled as single units for association and clustering, since linkage in the cohort was strong. The number of donors typed differed by locus, with roughly 620-630 for A, B, C, DRB1 and DQB1, around 500 for DQA1, about 610 for DPA1, and about 450 for DPB1. Class I and class II HLA loci were covered by the typing at four-digit resolution. Rather than using new phenotypic data, the later analysis identified candidate immune exposures from TCR beta sequences and from how often those sequences occurred across donors. All discovery cohort repertoires had been generated on a single sequencing platform. Along with the approximately 650-subject first cohort, a separate validation cohort of over a hundred different subjects was used.

The cohort comprised approximately 700 healthy bone marrow donors. At the time of sampling, all cohort members were nominally healthy, though unrecorded immune exposures were likely present. The donor was CMV seropositive and belonged to the group of 250 to 300 seropositive cohort members. A peripheral blood sample was collected from each donor, and TCR beta sequencing was performed on peripheral blood mononuclear cells. The Qiagen DNeasy Blood Extraction Kit was used to extract genomic DNA from the blood cell samples. The protocol used for the library was the immunoSEQ multiplex PCR assay. The multiplex PCR relied on a mix of 60 forward primers for TCR Vbeta segments and 13 reverse primers for TCR Jbeta segments. The CDR3 region of rearranged TCR beta genes was amplified from genomic DNA with a multiplex PCR assay. The amplified TCR beta libraries were sequenced on the Illumina HiSeq System as 87-base-pair reads. The authors' analysis ran thus. A later analysis counted some 74 million unique TCR beta chains across the 550 to 800 repertoires, and approximately 11 million of these chains were shared by at least two donors. Raw reads were error-corrected and collapsed into unique sequences with a nearest-neighbor algorithm that merged closely related sequences to remove PCR and sequencing errors. CDR3 sequences were aligned to IMGT reference sequences to assign V, D and J gene segments. For a sequence to be retained, at least a six-nucleotide match to both a V gene segment and a J gene segment was required. A rearrangement counted as productive if the CDR3 had no stop codons and remained in frame with V and J, and every other rearrangement counted as non-productive. CDR3 was defined according to IMGT convention as the region running from the second conserved V-encoded cysteine to the conserved J-encoded phenylalanine. In an earlier analysis of more than 550 of the donors, sequences lacking an unambiguous match to a single V gene segment were excluded. In an earlier analysis of a few hundred of the donors, a V segment was called functional when productive rearrangements were above 56.7%, and segregating when the standard deviation between donors exceeded 5%. A statistical classification framework was built to diagnose cytomegalovirus status from the catalog of TCR beta chain sequences. V and J gene assignment, in a later analysis, came from comparing TCR nucleotide sequences with IMGT/GENE-DB human TR gene sequences. In a later analysis, CDR3 sequences and most-parsimonious VDJ recombination scenarios were assigned using the TCRdist pipeline. A later analysis defined each TCR beta chain by its CDR3 amino acid sequence plus V-gene family, and excluded reads lacking a unique V-gene family. As a way to deal with suspected cross-contamination and a sequencing artifact, a later analysis dropped hundreds of nucleotide sequences that were highly shared and had low generation probability. In a later analysis, a clonal expansion index was calculated for each public chain from normalized within-repertoire ranks of inferred template counts. In a later analysis, generation probabilities were computed with a VDJ recombination model fitted to out-of-frame rearrangements, and the resulting probabilities were checked against IGoR. In a later analysis, TCR-TCR, TCR-HLA and TCR-CMV co-occurrence was scored with hypergeometric tests, and a repertoire-size bias correction was applied to TCR pairs. To estimate false discovery rates, a later analysis permuted the HLA or CMV assignments 20 times. In a later analysis, co-occurring TCRs were grouped using DBSCAN, and TCRdist sequence similarity was added for clustering within HLA-allele-positive subsets. Co-occurrence clustering excluded repertoires with fewer than 30,000 or more than 120,000 public chains, plus five with anomalous nucleotide sharing. The source is immuneACCESS, and TCRdb retained only in-frame sequences with V and J called. Part of the clones is not carried over; for the studies checked, unresolved V genes explain less than half of this, and the remainder is unexplained. V and J calls and clone size are given by that table; D and trimming were obtained from the DNA. Within this sample are 75,000 to 100,000 clones, with 65% to 80% of them counted one time only. 2.5% to 3.5% of the sample is taken by the ten largest.

The investigation overall reported the following: The classifier was reported to diagnose cytomegalovirus status with high specificity and sensitivity in both the original cohort and the validation cohort. Because HLA typing was missing for some donors at each locus, association tests included only the typed subset. Some IMGT-functional V segments, including TRBV6-2 and TRBV6-3, could not be distinguished by the 87-base-pair reads and were therefore excluded. Linkage disequilibrium might explain the correlated functional status among segregating V segments, but an unknown experimental factor could not be excluded. In an earlier analysis of under 600 of the donors, most TCR beta V segments were observed in productive rearrangements about 90% or about 30% of the time, broadly matching IMGT annotations. While some public TCRs were present in many individuals, most TCR sequences turned up only very rarely across donors. In vitro tests confirmed that a few of the cytomegalovirus-associated TCR beta chains recognize cytomegalovirus antigens. The cohort was sequenced for TCR beta chains only, and without alpha or paired-chain data the features that could be detected were limited. Several of the top co-occurrence clusters appeared to be linked to parvovirus B19, influenza, CMV and Epstein-Barr virus, according to a later analysis. Roughly uniform sequencing depth across donors was assumed in presence/absence analyses, although this assumption may not hold. A further reported finding was that TCR beta sequences accurately predicted the HLA-A and HLA-B alleles for most subjects in the first cohort. In a later genetic analysis, fewer N-insertions in productive TCRs were reported among donors in an Asian-associated ancestry cluster than the 666-donor mean. The sequencing pipeline was judged likely to have produced a cluster of highly shared sequence variants as a technical artifact. V-gene and J-gene trimming of TCR beta chains was associated with a missense DCLRE1C variant in a later genetic analysis, and the association was replicated in an independent cohort. Because counts were too low, seventeen rarely observed V segments, including chromosome 9 orphons, were left out of the earlier analysis of some 600 of the donors. The study listed 164 TCR beta chains as associated with cytomegalovirus. A later analysis found that HLA-associated TCR beta chains were more clonally expanded and had lower generation probabilities than equally common non-associated chains. In a later analysis, the rate of TCR association differed among HLA loci, with DRB1 alleles having the most associated TCRs and HLA-C alleles having the fewest. The authors suggested that the approach could potentially be generalized to other disease states and immunological phenotypes. Most CMV-associated TCR beta chains appeared to be HLA-restricted in a later analysis, and the HLA associations seemed to be driven largely by CMV exposure. At a false discovery rate of 0.05, a later analysis linked around 17,000 TCR beta sequences to specific HLA alleles. For the cohort, immune exposure information was limited to CMV serostatus. When HLA alleles, especially DR and DQ, strongly co-occurred, attributing TCR associations to individual alleles was difficult.

The cysteine opens and the phenylalanine closes a CDR3 of 15 amino acids. This entry keeps only the CDR3 DNA: 45 bases, framed from base 1. V is cut back by 5 bases and J by 2 bases, with 6 bases in the junction unmatched. The germline V gene (reference sequence) sets CDR1 to SEHNR and CDR2 to FQNEAQ. The sequenced sample consisted of PBMCs. This receptor was obtained from a female donor in good health and CMV-seropositive. The chain couples TRBV7-9 to TRBJ2-1; TRBD2 lines up with 7 middle nucleotides. The CDR3 here reads CASSLLAGPYNEQFF. Here is the DNA: TGTGCCAGCAGCCTCTTAGCGGGCCCCTACAATGAGCAGTTCTTC.